The 14 T cell receptor beta chains reported below all come from one sample, sequenced in a study of T cells in tuberculosis. Clones were read by immunoSEQ multiplex PCR, and TCRdb kept only the in-frame ones, dropping some. The table includes 30,000 to 40,000 clones, approximately 97% detected once. The sample consisted of PBMCs. The receptors come from a donor aged 10-29 years with latent tuberculosis or without tuberculosis infection.

This clone was seen a handful of times. This sequence joins TRBV6-5 and TRBJ1-2, with D perhaps matching TRBD1 (5 bases). Germline V gene data show CDR1 as MNHEY and CDR2 as SVGAGI. V dropped 5 bases and J dropped 1 base, with 8 bases sitting between them. The CDR3 has 13 residues. The CDR3 DNA is TGTGCCAGCAGTACGACAGATAACTATGGCTACACCTTC. Translated: CASSTTDNYGYTF.

J is TRBJ2-1 and V is TRBV5-1; D unclear. V lost 0 bases, J lost 5 bases, and 12 bases lay in between. The CDR3 runs 15 residues. The germline V gene has CDR1 SGHRS and CDR2 YFSETQ. CDR3: CASSLDGFQHNEQFF. CDR3 in DNA: TGCGCCAGCAGCTTGGACGGGTTTCAGCACAATGAGCAGTTCTTC. The whole variable domain, filled in from reference TRBV5-1 and TRBJ2-1, reads KAGVTQTPRYLIKTRGQQVTLSCSPISGHRSVSWYQQTPGQGLQFLFEYFSETQRNKGNFPGRFSGRQFSNSRSEMNVSTLELGDSALYLCASSLDGFQHNEQFFGPGTRLTVL.

This rearrangement joins TRBV10-3 to TRBJ2-7; no firm D call. CDR1 and CDR2 from the germline V gene are ENHRY and SYGVKD. The V and J ends lost 0 bases and 13 bases respectively, with 16 bases between them. This CDR3 has 13 residues. The CDR3 protein is CAISESGTHKAYF. In DNA, the CDR3 is TGTGCCATCAGTGAGTCGGGCACCCACAAAGCCTACTTC.

V usage is TRBV2 and J usage is TRBJ2-7; TRBD2 matches at 7 bases. Per germline, CDR1 SNHLY and CDR2 FYNNEI. V lost 7 bases, J lost 0 bases, and 6 bases stayed unmatched. The CDR3 is 14 residues long. DNA for the CDR3: TGTGCCAGCATGATGCGGGGGAGCTCCTACGAGCAGTACTTC. Translating it yields CASMMRGSSYEQYF.

The chain links TRBV29-1 to TRBJ1-5; 8 bases fit TRBD1. V lost 5 bases and J lost 4; bases outside the gene matches: 4. CDR3 length equals 13 residues. In germline, CDR1 is SQVTM, CDR2 ANQGSEA. CDR3 in DNA: TGCAGCGTTATCGGGACAGGTAATCAGCCCCAGCATTTT. The encoded protein is CSVIGTGNQPQHF.

The J gene is TRBJ2-2, the V gene TRBV15; 9 bases are a match to TRBD1. Germline CDR1 is LNHNV and CDR2 is YYDKDF (reference sequence). Trimming removed 5 bases from V and 4 bases from J; junction bases left unmatched: 5. This CDR3 contains 15 residues. In nucleotides, the CDR3 is TGTGCCACCAGCGGAGTGACAGGGGGCACCGGGGAGCTGTTTTTT. Its translation: CATSGVTGGTGELFF.

The chain has TRBV19 and TRBJ1-5; D possibly corresponds to TRBD1 (5 bases). This CDR3 is 15 amino acids long. Per the germline V gene, CDR1 is LNHDA and CDR2 is SQIVND (reference sequence). Trimming shortened V by 3 bases and J by 1 base, and 10 bases separated the two germline ends. In nucleotides, the CDR3 is TGTGCCAGTAGTATTTATGGGGCAAGCAATCAGCCCCAGCATTTT. As protein: CASSIYGASNQPQHF.

The V gene is TRBV28, the J gene TRBJ2-7; D is ambiguous. Trimming stripped 4 bases from V and 5 bases from J, with 12 bases between. The CDR3 sequence is 13 residues long. Germline CDR1 reads MDHEN; CDR2 reads SYDVKM. The CDR3, as DNA: TGTGCCAGCAGTTCCCTTTCCAGCGACGAGCAGTACTTC. Translation: CASSSLSSDEQYF. The full variable domain, in which reference TRBV28 and TRBJ2-7 provide the parts outside the CDR3, is DVKVTQSSRYLVKRTGEKVFLECVQDMDHENMFWYRQDPGLGLRLIYFSYDVKMKEKGDIPEGYSVSREKKERFSLILESASTNQTSMYLCASSSLSSDEQYFGPGTRLTVT.

This rearrangement joins TRBV12-5 to TRBJ2-4; TRBD1 matches at 7 bases. Germline V gene lookup returns CDR1 LGHNT and CDR2 FRNRAP. CDR3 size: 14 residues. Losses at the gene ends were 0 bases for V and 4 bases for J; bases not matched to a gene: 0. CDR3 amino acids: CASGLVQGKNIQYF. The CDR3 bases are TGTGCTAGTGGTTTGGTACAGGGGAAAAACATTCAGTACTTC.

The chain links TRBV29-1 to TRBJ1-1; weak D call: TRBD1 (5 bases). This CDR3 spans 14 amino acids. Germline V lookup: CDR1 SQVTM, CDR2 ANQGSEA. Trimming pared 4 bases from V and 1 base from J, leaving 13 bases between. CDR3 loop: CSVAPGVWNTEAFF. In DNA form, the CDR3 reads TGCAGCGTTGCCCCGGGGGTGTGGAACACTGAAGCTTTCTTT. The whole variable domain, remainder taken from reference TRBV29-1 and TRBJ1-1, is SAVISQKPSRDICQRGTSLTIQCQVDSQVTMMFWYRQQPGQSLTLIATANQGSEATYESGFVIDKFPISRPNLTFSTLTVSNMSPEDSSIYLCSVAPGVWNTEAFFGQGTRLTVV.

This clone was observed a single time. The chain recombines TRBV4-2 with TRBJ2-7, with D maybe TRBD2 (5 bases). The germline V gene encodes CDR1 LGHNA and CDR2 YNFKEQ. The CDR3 consists of 14 residues. Between the trimmed V and J ends, which lost 0 bases and 3 bases, there was a span of 9 bases. CDR3 loop: CASSQEGADYEQYF. The CDR3 bases are TGTGCCAGCAGCCAAGAGGGAGCGGACTACGAGCAGTACTTC.

The rearrangement links TRBV30 to TRBJ2-5, with D perhaps matching TRBD1 (5 bases). CDR1 GTSNPN and CDR2 SVGIG come from the germline V gene (reference sequence). Trimming stripped 2 bases from V and 1 base from J, with 14 bases between. This CDR3 contains 15 residues. The CDR3 region is CAWSQATGLQETQYF. The CDR3 DNA sequence: TGTGCCTGGAGTCAGGCTACAGGCCTCCAAGAGACCCAGTACTTC.

The chain couples TRBV28 to TRBJ1-1, with unresolved D. Trimming took 7 bases from V and 0 from J, leaving 3 bases between them. There are 11 residues in the CDR3. The germline gives CDR1 MDHEN, CDR2 SYDVKM. CDR3 residues: CASTLNTEAFF. CDR3 coding DNA: TGTGCCAGCACCTTGAACACTGAAGCTTTCTTT.

The chain recombines TRBV7-2 with TRBJ1-2; the D gene is possibly TRBD1 (6 bases). The CDR3 consists of 12 residues. V lost 6 bases and J 8 bases, leaving 13 bases between the germline ends. CDR1 and CDR2 from the germline V gene are SGHTA and FQGNSA. In DNA, the CDR3 is TGTGCCAGCAGTTCAGGGGTTTGGGGCTACACCTTC. Its protein is CASSSGVWGYTF.